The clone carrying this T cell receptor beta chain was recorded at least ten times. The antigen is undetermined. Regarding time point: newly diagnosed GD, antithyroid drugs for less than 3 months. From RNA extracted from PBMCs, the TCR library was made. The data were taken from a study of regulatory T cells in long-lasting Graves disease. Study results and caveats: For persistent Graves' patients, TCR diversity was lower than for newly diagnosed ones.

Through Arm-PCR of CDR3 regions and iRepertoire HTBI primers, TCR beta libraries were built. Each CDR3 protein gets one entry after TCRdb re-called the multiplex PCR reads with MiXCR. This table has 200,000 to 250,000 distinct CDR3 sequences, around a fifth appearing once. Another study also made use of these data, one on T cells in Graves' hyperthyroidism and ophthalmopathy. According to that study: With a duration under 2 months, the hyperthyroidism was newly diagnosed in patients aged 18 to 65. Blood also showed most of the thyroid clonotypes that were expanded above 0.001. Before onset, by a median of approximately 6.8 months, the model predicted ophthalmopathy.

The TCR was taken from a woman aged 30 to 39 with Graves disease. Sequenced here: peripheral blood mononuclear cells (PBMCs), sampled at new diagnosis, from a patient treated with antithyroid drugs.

The CDR3 DNA follows: TGTGCCAGCAGTTATGGGTCAGCATCCTACGAGCAGTACTTC. Translating it yields CASSYGSASYEQYF. The chain recombines TRBV6-2 or TRBV6-3 with TRBJ2-7, with unresolved D. From germline, CDR1 is MNHEY and CDR2 SVGEGT. This CDR3 has 14 residues. V lost 3 bases and J 1 base, leaving 10 bases between the germline ends.